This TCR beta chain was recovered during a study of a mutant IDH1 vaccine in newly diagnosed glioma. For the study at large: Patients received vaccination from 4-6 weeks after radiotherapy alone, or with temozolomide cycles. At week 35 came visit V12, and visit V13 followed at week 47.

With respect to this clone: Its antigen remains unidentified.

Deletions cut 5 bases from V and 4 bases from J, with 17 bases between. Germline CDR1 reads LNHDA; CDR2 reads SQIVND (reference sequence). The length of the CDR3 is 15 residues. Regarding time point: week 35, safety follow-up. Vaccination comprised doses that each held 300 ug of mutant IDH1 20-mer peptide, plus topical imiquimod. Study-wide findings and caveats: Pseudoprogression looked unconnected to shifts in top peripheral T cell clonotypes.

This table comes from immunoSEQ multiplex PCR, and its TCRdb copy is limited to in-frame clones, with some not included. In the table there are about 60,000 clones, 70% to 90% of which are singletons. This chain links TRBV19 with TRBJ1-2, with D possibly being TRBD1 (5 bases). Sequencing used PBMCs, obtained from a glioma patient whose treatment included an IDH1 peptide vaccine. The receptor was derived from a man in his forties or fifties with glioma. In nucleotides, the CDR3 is TGTGCCAGTAGTGCGATTCCTGGGACGGTCTATGGCTACACCTTC. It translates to CASSAIPGTVYGYTF.